This T cell receptor beta chain was sequenced in a study of T cell repertoires in cytomegalovirus infection. About the research overall: It can be stated that public TCR beta signatures indicated CMV infection as well as a matching HLA type.

Points on this clonotype: What it recognizes is unknown.

TCRdb used MiXCR to reprocess the reads, holding one entry per CDR3 protein. The profile shows a few hundred thousand distinct CDR3 sequences, roughly 42% of them singletons. The study, taken as a whole, reports: Ex vivo responses were dominated by HLA-C-restricted CMV-specific TCR beta clonotypes. Of the TCR beta families, the public ones yielded a cumulative frequency that identified carriers of CMV plus the relevant HLA.

Source: cultured PBMCs, taken from culture after CMV antigen stimulation. The sequence was obtained from a human donor in good health (CMV status not recorded). Some clones in this sample may be carry-over from other donors' samples.

The chain's CDR3 is CASSLEASGIGEQFF. The CDR3 nucleotides read TGTGCCAGCAGCTTAGAGGCGAGCGGGATTGGTGAGCAGTTCTTC. The chain carries TRBV7-2 and TRBJ2-1; TRBD2 agrees at 7 bases. The ends lost 1 base at V and 9 bases at J; junction bases unmatched: 9. There are 15 residues in the CDR3. The germline V gene encodes CDR1 SGHTA and CDR2 FQGNSA.